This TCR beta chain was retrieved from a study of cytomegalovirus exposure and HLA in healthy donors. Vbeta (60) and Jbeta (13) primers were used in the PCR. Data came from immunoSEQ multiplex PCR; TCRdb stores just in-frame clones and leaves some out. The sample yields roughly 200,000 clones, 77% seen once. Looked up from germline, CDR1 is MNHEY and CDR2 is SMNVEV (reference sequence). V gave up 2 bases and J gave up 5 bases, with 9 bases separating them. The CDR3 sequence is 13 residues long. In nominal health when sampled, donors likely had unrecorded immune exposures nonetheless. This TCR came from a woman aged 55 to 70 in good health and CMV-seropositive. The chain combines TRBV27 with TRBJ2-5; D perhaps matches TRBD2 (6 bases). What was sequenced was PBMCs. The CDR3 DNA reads TGTGCCAGCAGTTTAGCGGGGTTGGAGACCCAGTACTTC. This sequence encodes CASSLAGLETQYF.